This T cell receptor (beta chain) emerged from a study of CD8+CD57+ T cells in acquired aplastic anemia (dated by TCRdb to 2016 to 2019). Describing the broader study: A mean of approximately 3 ug of DNA, ranging from roughly 0.18 to 30 ug, was extracted from sorted CD4+ and CD8+ cells. An average of around 10 million reads for CD4+ cells and under 13 million reads for CD8+ cells was obtained from healthy donor samples. Results and caveats for the whole study, not just this receptor: Between patients and healthy controls, no significant difference in CD8+ Simpson's diversity was found (P=0.060). Roughly 30 CD8+ CDR3 sequences were found to be shared between patients and controls, but these sequences appeared to be highly expressed in patients and within the immunodominant clones of the patients.

On this clonotype: Its antigen is not yet known. No clone much larger than this one lies a single base away; base qualities are absent.

The CDR3 starts with the cysteine, ends with the phenylalanine, and has 16 residues. The kept DNA is CDR3 alone, 48 bases in frame from the first base. The CDR1 and CDR2 encoded by the germline V gene are KGHDR and SFDVKD. V lost 2 bases and J lost 0 bases; the stretch between them is 11 bases long. In this study, sorted CD4+ and CD8+ T cells from the blood of healthy subjects and of severe aplastic anemia patients had their TCR repertoires deep-sequenced. Ficoll-Paque density gradient centrifugation was used to isolate peripheral blood mononuclear cells. Before DNA was extracted, CD4+ and CD8+ T cells were sorted using either FACS or magnetic beads. TCR beta VDJ combination and CDR3 sequence profiling used genomic DNA as the template. An Illumina HiSeq 2000 was the platform used for TCR repertoire sequencing. The authors' pipeline ran thus. Repertoires were assessed using TRBV/TRBJ rearrangement plots, CDR3 size and DJ length profiles, and Simpson's diversity index. The immunodominant clone was defined as the most abundant DNA sequence in deep sequencing data. CDR3 amino acid sequences were screened for sharing across subjects and compared with published repertoires and the VDJdb database. The public reads were reanalyzed by TCRdb: fastp trimming at Q25, MiXCR alignment, in-frame beta chains only. Each record represents a unique CDR3 protein, reported with the most common genes and DNA among its rows. TCRdb's processing, not the authors', yielded these V and J calls. Recorded for this sample are roughly 50,000 distinct CDR3 sequences; about 78% of them occurred a single time. The top ten hold around 31% of the sample.

This sequence originates from a human donor in good health, serving as a control. The chain is made from TRBV24-1 and TRBJ2-3; the D gene identity is not certain. Material: sorted CD4+, CD8+, or CD8+CD57+ T cells (not recorded which) from PBMCs. The nucleotides read TGTGCCACCAGTGATTCTTCACTAACTAGCACAGATACGCAGTATTTT. Translated, it gives CATSDSSLTSTDTQYF.